This T cell receptor (beta chain) came from a study of read filtering for tumor transcriptome and immune sequencing. Study-wide context: Mean patient age was roughly 70 years, range about 47 to 90; around 17 male, roughly 14 female.

The library was built from about 370 ng RNA with molecular barcoded adaptors for alpha/delta and beta/gamma chains. Using its own MiXCR run on the reads, TCRdb lists one record per CDR3 protein. The table shows roughly 90,000 distinct CDR3 sequences, with roughly 12% occurring only once. This clonotype was observed at least ten times. Every patient had bone marrow sampled while the disease was active. Germline V lookup: CDR1 MNHNY, CDR2 SVGAGI (reference sequence). V was cut by 5 bases and J by 4 bases, with 12 bases left in between. The CDR3 contains 14 residues. The sequencing sample was made of a population of CD138-negative cells sorted from bone marrow. The V call is TRBV6-6, the J call TRBJ1-5; perhaps TRBD1 as D (6 bases). The source of this sequence is a donor at least 40 years old with multiple myeloma. CDR3 in amino acids: CASSGTGLNQPQHF. CDR3 DNA sequence: TGTGCCAGCAGTGGCACAGGGTTAAATCAGCCCCAGCATTTT.